This record covers a single T cell receptor beta chain. These data are taken from a study of blood T cell repertoires in COVID-19. The CDR3 totals 13 residues. Trimming pared 6 bases from V and 5 bases from J, leaving 13 bases between. Some clones are missing from TCRdb's copy, which holds only in-frame ones; the method was immunoSEQ multiplex PCR. The data show tens of thousands of clones, with just over 85% seen just once and approximately 7.2% held by the top ten. This chain links TRBV12-3 or TRBV12-4 with TRBJ2-5, with D possibly TRBD2 on 6 matching bases. Sequencing used peripheral blood. This TCR came from a man aged 50 to 59 with active COVID-19. The CDR3: CASSRDFRETQYF. The DNA of the CDR3 is TGTGCCAGCAGCCGGGACTTCAGGGAGACCCAGTACTTC.